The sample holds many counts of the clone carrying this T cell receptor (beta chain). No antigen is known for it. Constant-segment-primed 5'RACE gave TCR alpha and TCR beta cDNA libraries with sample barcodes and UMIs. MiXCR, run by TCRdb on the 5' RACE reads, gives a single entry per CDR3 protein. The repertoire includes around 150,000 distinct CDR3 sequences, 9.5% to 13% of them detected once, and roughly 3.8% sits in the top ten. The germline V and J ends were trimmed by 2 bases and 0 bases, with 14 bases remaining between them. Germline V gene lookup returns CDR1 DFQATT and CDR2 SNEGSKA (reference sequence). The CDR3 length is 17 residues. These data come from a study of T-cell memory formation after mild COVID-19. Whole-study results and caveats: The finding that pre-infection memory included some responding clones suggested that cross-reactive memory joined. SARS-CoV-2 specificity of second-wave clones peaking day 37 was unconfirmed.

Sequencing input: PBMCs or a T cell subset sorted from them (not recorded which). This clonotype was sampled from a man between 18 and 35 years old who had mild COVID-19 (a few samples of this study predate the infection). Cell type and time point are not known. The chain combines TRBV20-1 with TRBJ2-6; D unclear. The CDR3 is CSARSLREHSGANVLTF. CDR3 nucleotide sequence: TGCAGTGCTAGATCCCTAAGGGAACACTCTGGGGCCAACGTCCTGACTTTC.